This T cell receptor (beta chain) was retrieved from a study of shared clonotypes between healthy human individuals. This clone was picked up one time. Replicate sorted-subset PCRs were loaded with around 210 ng DNA, 30,000 to 35,000 T cell genomes. Some clones are missing from TCRdb's copy, which holds only in-frame ones; the method was immunoSEQ multiplex PCR. There are approximately 1,500,000 clones in the sample; 95% to 97% occur only once, and over 1% lies in the top ten. Trimming took off 0 bases at V and 5 bases at J, with 5 bases between the two ends. The CDR3 has 14 amino acids. CDR1 and CDR2 from the germline V gene are LGHNA and YSLEER.

This sequence originates from a man younger than 40 in good health. The rearrangement joins TRBV4-3 to TRBJ2-6; possible D gene TRBD1, 5 bases. Sequencing was performed on naive CD4+ T cells sorted from blood. Regarding subset: CD45RA+ positively selected. The CDR3 sequence is CASSQEDRANVLTF. Written as DNA, the CDR3 is TGCGCCAGCAGCCAAGAGGACAGGGCCAACGTCCTGACTTTC.